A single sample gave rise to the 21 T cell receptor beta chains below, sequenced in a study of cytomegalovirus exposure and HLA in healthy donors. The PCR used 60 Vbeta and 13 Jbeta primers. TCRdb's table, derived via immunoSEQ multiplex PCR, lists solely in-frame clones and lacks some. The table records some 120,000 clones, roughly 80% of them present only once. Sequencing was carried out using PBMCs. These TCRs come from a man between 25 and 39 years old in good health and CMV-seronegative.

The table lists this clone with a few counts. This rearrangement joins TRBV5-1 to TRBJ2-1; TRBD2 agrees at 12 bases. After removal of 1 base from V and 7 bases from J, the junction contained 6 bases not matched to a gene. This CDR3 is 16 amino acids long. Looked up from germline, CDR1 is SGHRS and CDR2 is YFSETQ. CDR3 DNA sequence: TGCGCCAGCAGCTTGATGCTAGCGGGAGGGACAAATGAGCAGTTCTTC. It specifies CASSLMLAGGTNEQFF.

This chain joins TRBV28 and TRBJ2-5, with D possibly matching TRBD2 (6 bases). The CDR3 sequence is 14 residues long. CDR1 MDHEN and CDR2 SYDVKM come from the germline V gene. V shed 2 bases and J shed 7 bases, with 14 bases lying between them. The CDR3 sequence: CASSLESGLRTQYF. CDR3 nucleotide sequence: TGTGCCAGCAGTTTAGAAAGCGGGCTTCGGACCCAGTACTTC.

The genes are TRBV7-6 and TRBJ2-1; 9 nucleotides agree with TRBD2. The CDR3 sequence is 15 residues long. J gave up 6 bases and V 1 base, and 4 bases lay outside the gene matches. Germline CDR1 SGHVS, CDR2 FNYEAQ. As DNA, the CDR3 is TGTGCCAGCAGCTTAGGACTAGCGGCCCCCAATGAGCAGTTCTTC. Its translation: CASSLGLAAPNEQFF. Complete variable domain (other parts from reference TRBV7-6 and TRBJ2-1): GAGVSQSPRYKVTKRGQDVALRCDPISGHVSLYWYRQALGQGPEFLTYFNYEAQQDKSGLPNDRFSAERPEGSISTLTIQRTEQRDSAMYRCASSLGLAAPNEQFFGPGTRLTVL.

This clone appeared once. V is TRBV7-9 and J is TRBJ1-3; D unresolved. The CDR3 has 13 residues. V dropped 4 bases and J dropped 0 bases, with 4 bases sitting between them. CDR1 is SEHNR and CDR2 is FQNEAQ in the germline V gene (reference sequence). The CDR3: CASSSFSGNTIYF. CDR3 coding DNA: TGTGCCAGCAGCTCTTTCTCTGGAAACACCATATATTTT.

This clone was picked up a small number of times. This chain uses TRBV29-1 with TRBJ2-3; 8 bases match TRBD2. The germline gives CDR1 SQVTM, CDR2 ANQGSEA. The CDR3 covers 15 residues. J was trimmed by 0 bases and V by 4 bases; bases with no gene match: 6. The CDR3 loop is CSVAGGRGSTDTQYF. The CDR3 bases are TGCAGCGTTGCGGGAGGGCGAGGGAGCACAGATACGCAGTATTTT.

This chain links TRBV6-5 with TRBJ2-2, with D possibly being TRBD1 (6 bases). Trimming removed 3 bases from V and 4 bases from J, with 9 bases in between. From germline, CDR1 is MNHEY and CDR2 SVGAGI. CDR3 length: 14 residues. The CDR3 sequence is CASSYSGATGELFF. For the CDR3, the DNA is TGTGCCAGCAGTTATTCAGGGGCCACCGGGGAGCTGTTTTTT.

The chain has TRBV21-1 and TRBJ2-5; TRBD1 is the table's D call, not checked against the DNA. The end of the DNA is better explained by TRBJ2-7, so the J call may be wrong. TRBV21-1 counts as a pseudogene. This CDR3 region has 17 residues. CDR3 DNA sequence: TGTGCCAGCAGCAAGCGGGACAGGGAGGATTTCGGGTACGAGCAGTACTTC. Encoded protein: CASSKRDREDFGYEQYF.

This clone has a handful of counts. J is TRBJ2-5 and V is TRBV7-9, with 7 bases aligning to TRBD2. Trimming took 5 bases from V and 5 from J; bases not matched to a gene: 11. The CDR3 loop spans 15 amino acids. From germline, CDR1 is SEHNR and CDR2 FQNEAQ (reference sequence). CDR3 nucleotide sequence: TGTGCCAGCAGCCGCTGGACTAGAGTGTTGGAGACCCAGTACTTC. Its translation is CASSRWTRVLETQYF.

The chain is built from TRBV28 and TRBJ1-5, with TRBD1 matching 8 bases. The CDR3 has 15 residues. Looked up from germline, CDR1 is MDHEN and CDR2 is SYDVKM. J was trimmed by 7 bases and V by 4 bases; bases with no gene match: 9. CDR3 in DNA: TGTGCCAGCAGTTCCCGGACAGGGATAGGGCAGCCCCAGCATTTT. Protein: CASSSRTGIGQPQHF.

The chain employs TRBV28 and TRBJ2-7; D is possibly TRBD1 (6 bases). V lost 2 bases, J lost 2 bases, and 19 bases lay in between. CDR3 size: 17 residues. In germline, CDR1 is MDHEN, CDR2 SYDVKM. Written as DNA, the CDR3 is TGTGCCAGCAGTTTAGAGATTTGGGGGCCGAAACCCTACGAGCAGTACTTC. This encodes CASSLEIWGPKPYEQYF.

The DNA for the CDR3 is TGTGCCAGCAGCACTCGGATACAGGGGGCGTACTATGGCTACACCTTC. Protein product: CASSTRIQGAYYGYTF. This chain uses TRBV11-2 with TRBJ1-2; 9 bases align to TRBD1. The germline CDR1 and CDR2 sequences are SGHAT and FQNNGV. CDR3 length equals 16 residues. V gave up 5 bases and J gave up 3 bases; unmatched junction bases: 10.

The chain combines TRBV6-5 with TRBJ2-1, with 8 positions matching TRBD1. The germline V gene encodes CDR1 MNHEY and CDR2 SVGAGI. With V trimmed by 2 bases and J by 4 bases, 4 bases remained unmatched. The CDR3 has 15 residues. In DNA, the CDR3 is TGTGCCAGCAGTTACCCGACAGGGGAGTACAATGAGCAGTTCTTC. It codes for CASSYPTGEYNEQFF.

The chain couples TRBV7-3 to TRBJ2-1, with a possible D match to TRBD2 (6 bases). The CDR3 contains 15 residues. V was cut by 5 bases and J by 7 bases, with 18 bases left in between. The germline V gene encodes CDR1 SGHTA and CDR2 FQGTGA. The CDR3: CASSPGSGEPNEQFF. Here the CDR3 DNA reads TGTGCCAGCAGCCCTGGGTCGGGGGAGCCAAATGAGCAGTTCTTC.

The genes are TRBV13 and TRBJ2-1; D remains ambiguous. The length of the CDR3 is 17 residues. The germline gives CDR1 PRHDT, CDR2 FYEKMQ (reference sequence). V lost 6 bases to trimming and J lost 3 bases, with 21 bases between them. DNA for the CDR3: TGTGCCAGCAGTCACCCCCCAGGTTACGCCAGCTACAATGAGCAGTTCTTC. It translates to CASSHPPGYASYNEQFF.

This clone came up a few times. In DNA, the CDR3 is TGTGCCAGCAGTGAGGAACTAGCGGGACGAGAGACCCAGTACTTC. It translates to CASSEELAGRETQYF. J is TRBJ2-5 and V is TRBV2; 10 nucleotides match TRBD2. The V gene's germline CDR1 is SNHLY and CDR2 FYNNEI. V dropped 3 bases and J dropped 4; count of bases not matched to a gene: 5. The CDR3 has 15 amino acids.

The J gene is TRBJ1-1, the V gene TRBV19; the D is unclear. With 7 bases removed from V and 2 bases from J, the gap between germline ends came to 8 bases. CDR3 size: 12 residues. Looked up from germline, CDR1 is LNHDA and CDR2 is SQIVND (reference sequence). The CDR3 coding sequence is TGTGCCAGTAACACCCGAAACACTGAAGCTTTCTTT. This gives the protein CASNTRNTEAFF. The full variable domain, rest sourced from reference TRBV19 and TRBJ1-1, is DGGITQSPKYLFRKEGQNVTLSCEQNLNHDAMYWYRQDPGQGLRLIYYSQIVNDFQKGDIAEGYSVSREKKESFPLTVTSAQKNPTAFYLCASNTRNTEAFFGQGTRLTVV.

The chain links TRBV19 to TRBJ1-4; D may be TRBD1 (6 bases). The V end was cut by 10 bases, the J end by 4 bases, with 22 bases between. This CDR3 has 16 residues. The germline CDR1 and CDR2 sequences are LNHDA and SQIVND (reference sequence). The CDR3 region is CATTTGQSYFNEKLFF. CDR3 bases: TGTGCCACCACAACCGGACAGTCCTATTTTAATGAAAAACTGTTTTTT.

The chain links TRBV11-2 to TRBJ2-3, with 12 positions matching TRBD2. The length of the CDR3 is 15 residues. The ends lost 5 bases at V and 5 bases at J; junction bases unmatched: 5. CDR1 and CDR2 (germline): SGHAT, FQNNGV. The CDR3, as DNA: TGTGCCAGCAGCCCTCTAGCGGGAGGGGGAGATACGCAGTATTTT. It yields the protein CASSPLAGGGDTQYF.

The CDR3 loop is CASSPLSRDTEAFF. CDR3 DNA: TGCGCCAGCAGCCCCCTTTCCCGGGACACTGAAGCTTTCTTT. The chain joins TRBV5-1 to TRBJ1-1; no reliable D call. The germline V gene has CDR1 SGHRS and CDR2 YFSETQ. This CDR3 comprises 14 residues. Trimming removed 4 bases at V and 3 bases at J, with 13 bases between.

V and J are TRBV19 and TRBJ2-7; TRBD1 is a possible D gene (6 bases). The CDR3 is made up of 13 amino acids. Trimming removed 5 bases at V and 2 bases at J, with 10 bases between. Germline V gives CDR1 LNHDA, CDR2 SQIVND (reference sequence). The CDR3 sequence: CASSVDSTYEQYF. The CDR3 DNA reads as TGTGCCAGTAGTGTGGACAGTACCTACGAGCAGTACTTC.

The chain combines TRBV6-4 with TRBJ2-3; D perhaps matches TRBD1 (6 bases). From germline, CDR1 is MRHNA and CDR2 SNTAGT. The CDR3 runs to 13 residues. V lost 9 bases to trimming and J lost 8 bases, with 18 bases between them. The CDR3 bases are TGTGCCAGTCTGATGTACAGGGTTTTTACGCAGTATTTT. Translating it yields CASLMYRVFTQYF.